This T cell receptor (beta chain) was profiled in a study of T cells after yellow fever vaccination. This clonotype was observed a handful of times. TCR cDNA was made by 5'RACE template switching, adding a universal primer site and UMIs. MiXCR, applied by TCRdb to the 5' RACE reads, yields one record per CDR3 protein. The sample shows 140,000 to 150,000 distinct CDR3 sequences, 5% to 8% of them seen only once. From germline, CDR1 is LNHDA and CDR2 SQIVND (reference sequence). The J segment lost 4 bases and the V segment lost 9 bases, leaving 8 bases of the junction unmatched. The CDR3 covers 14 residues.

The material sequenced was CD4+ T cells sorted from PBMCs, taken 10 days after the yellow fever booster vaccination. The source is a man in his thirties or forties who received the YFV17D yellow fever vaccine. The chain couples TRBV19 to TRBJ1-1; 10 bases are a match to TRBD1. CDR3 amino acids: CASSFRTGGTEAFF. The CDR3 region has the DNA TGTGCCAGCTCCTTCAGGACAGGGGGCACTGAAGCTTTCTTT.